This TCR beta chain was recovered during a study of cytomegalovirus exposure and HLA in healthy donors (dated by TCRdb to about 2017). About the investigation overall: An earlier analysis of 550 to 700 of the donors reported 250 to 350 Gb of sequence data and around 120 million unique TCR beta sequences from roughly 180 million T cells. An early release covering more than 500 HLA-typed donors comprised approximately 290 gigabases of sequencing data and 85 million or so unique TCR sequences. The genetic ancestry cluster associated with self-reported Caucasian donors included 81% of the 300 to 400 genotyped donors. The study was designed to test whether signatures of past pathogen exposure could be identified by cataloging public T cell receptors. The study profiled the T cell repertoires of some 610 subjects by immunosequencing and related them to cytomegalovirus serostatus. In addition to the first cohort of roughly 700 subjects, a separate validation cohort of 120 different subjects was used. To predict cytomegalovirus infection status, the study combined high-throughput TCR immunosequencing, statistical association of individual TCRs with disease status, and machine learning. A later analysis re-examined previously published TCR beta repertoires from more than 550 donors and added high-resolution HLA genotyping to investigate patterns of TCR occurrence. Rather than drawing on any new phenotypic data, the later analysis identified candidate immune exposures from TCR beta sequences and the way those sequences occurred across donors. To decide whether each TCR beta V gene segment behaved as functional or pseudogenic, an earlier analysis of fewer than 750 of the donors relied on high-throughput TCR beta sequencing. Donor age, sex, ethnicity and CMV serostatus were collected together with the repertoire data. Genome-wide SNP genotypes for about three fifths of the roughly 700 donors were used in a later genetic analysis, which treated that subset as a discovery cohort. All discovery cohort repertoires had been generated using a single sequencing platform. Both class I and class II loci were covered by HLA typing, at four-digit resolution. Typing coverage varied by locus: roughly 629-630 donors for A, B, C, DRB1 and DQB1; roughly 500 for DQA1; approximately 570 for DPA1; some 470 for DPB1. Four to six DR-DQ haplotypes were handled as single units for association and clustering, since linkage in the cohort was strong. On average, roughly 240,000 unique TCR beta nucleotide sequences were sequenced per donor among 398 genotyped donors of the cohort, with roughly 19% of those sequences being non-productive. Broad study findings and their caveats: A cluster of highly shared sequence variants was judged likely to be a technical artifact of the sequencing pipeline. The study gave a list of roughly 150 TCR beta chains associated with cytomegalovirus. When HLA alleles, especially DR and DQ, strongly co-occurred, attributing TCR associations to individual alleles was difficult. A further reported finding was that TCR beta sequences accurately predicted the HLA-A and HLA-B alleles for most subjects in the first cohort. According to a later genetic analysis, donors in an Asian-associated ancestry cluster had fewer N-insertions in productive TCRs than the approximately 610-donor mean. In a later analysis, around 15,000 TCR beta sequences were associated with specific HLA alleles at a false discovery rate of 0.05. Most TCR sequences were seen in very few donors, while some public TCRs were found in many individuals. The earlier analysis of a few hundred of the donors excluded roughly 17 rarely observed V segments, including chromosome 9 orphons, because counts were too low. The only immune exposure information available for the cohort was CMV serostatus. The authors suggested that the approach could potentially be generalized to other disease states and immunological phenotypes. In a later analysis, HLA-associated TCR beta chains showed more clonal expansion and lower generation probabilities than non-associated chains that were equally common. The cohort was sequenced for TCR beta chains only, and without alpha or paired-chain data the features that could be detected were limited. Several of the top co-occurrence clusters appeared to be linked to parvovirus B19, influenza, CMV and Epstein-Barr virus, according to a later analysis. Because some donors lacked HLA typing at each locus, the association tests relied only on the typed subset. In vitro tests confirmed that a few of the cytomegalovirus-associated TCR beta chains recognize cytomegalovirus antigens. The classifier was reported to diagnose cytomegalovirus status with high specificity and sensitivity in both the original and validation cohorts. Most CMV-associated TCR beta chains appeared to be HLA-restricted in a later analysis, and the HLA associations seemed to be driven largely by CMV exposure. Presence/absence analyses assumed roughly uniform sequencing depth across donors, an assumption that may not hold. Correlated functional status among segregating V segments might reflect linkage disequilibrium, but an unknown experimental factor could not be ruled out. An earlier analysis of several hundred of the donors showed that most TCR beta V segments appeared in productive rearrangements either about 90% or about 30% of the time, which broadly matched IMGT annotations. In a later analysis, the rate of TCR association differed among HLA loci, with DRB1 alleles having the most associated TCRs and HLA-C alleles having the fewest. In a later genetic analysis, a missense DCLRE1C variant was associated with V-gene and J-gene trimming of TCR beta chains, and the association was replicated in an independent cohort.

On this clone: The antigen it recognizes is unknown. No clone much larger than this one lies a single base away; base qualities are absent.

Receptors were amplified or captured by the immunoSEQ multiplex PCR assay. For the multiplex PCR, a mixture combining 60 forward primers for TCR Vbeta segments and 13 reverse primers for TCR Jbeta segments was used. The CDR3 region of rearranged TCR beta genes was amplified from genomic DNA by a multiplex PCR assay. On the Illumina HiSeq System, the amplified TCR beta libraries were sequenced as 87-base-pair reads. Regarding the original processing steps: A later analysis tallied tens of millions of unique TCR beta chains across the roughly 610 repertoires, and some 10 million of those chains were shared by two or more donors. To remove PCR and sequencing errors, raw reads were error-corrected and collapsed into unique sequences using a nearest-neighbor algorithm that merged closely related sequences. Alignment of CDR3 sequences to IMGT reference sequences was used to assign V, D and J gene segments. For a sequence to be retained, a match of at least six nucleotides was required to both a V gene segment and a J gene segment. A rearrangement was called productive if the CDR3 had no stop codons and remained in frame with V and J, and every other rearrangement was called non-productive. CDR3 was defined according to IMGT convention as the region running from the second conserved V-encoded cysteine to the conserved J-encoded phenylalanine. Sequences without an unambiguous match to a single V gene segment were excluded from the earlier analysis of several hundred of the donors. In an earlier analysis of several hundred of the donors, V segments were called functional above 56.7% productive rearrangements and were called segregating when the between-donor standard deviation exceeded 5%. To diagnose cytomegalovirus status from the catalog of TCR beta chain sequences, a statistical classification framework was built. V and J gene assignment, in a later analysis, came from comparing TCR nucleotide sequences with IMGT/GENE-DB human TR gene sequences. A later analysis assigned CDR3 sequences and most-parsimonious VDJ recombination scenarios with the TCRdist pipeline. In a later analysis, every TCR beta chain was defined by the combination of its CDR3 amino acid sequence and its V-gene family, and reads without a unique V-gene family were dropped. To address suspected cross-contamination and a sequencing artifact, a later analysis removed around 590 highly shared, low-generation-probability nucleotide sequences. For each public chain, a later analysis derived a clonal expansion index from normalized ranks of inferred template counts within each repertoire. Generation probabilities in a later analysis came from a VDJ recombination model fitted to out-of-frame rearrangements, and those results were checked against IGoR. In a later analysis, TCR-TCR, TCR-HLA and TCR-CMV co-occurrence was scored with hypergeometric tests, and a repertoire-size bias correction was applied to TCR pairs. A later analysis estimated false discovery rates by permuting HLA or CMV assignments 20 times. In a later analysis, co-occurring TCRs were grouped using DBSCAN, with TCRdist sequence similarity added in when clustering inside HLA-allele-positive subsets. Co-occurrence clustering excluded repertoires with fewer than 30,000 or more than 120,000 public chains, plus five with anomalous nucleotide sharing. Entries here come from immuneACCESS through TCRdb and include only in-frame sequences with V and J called. Some clones fail to appear in such tables; in the studies checked, an unresolved V gene covers under half of the shortfall, and the cause of the remainder is unknown. V, J and clone size derive from that table, while D and trimming were established from the DNA sequence. For this sample there are hundreds of thousands of clones; about 72% appear just once. Of the sample, 3.5% to 4% is held by the ten largest clones.

The cohort consisted of 666 healthy bone marrow donors. Cohort members were all nominally healthy when sampled, although unrecorded immune exposures were likely present. The donor was CMV seronegative and belonged to the group of around 350 seronegative cohort members. Each donor provided a peripheral blood sample, and peripheral blood mononuclear cells were used for TCR beta sequencing. Genomic DNA extraction from the blood cell samples was performed with the Qiagen DNeasy Blood Extraction Kit. The TCR was taken from a male donor in good health and CMV-seronegative. The sample consisted of PBMCs.

The CDR3: CASSPSTGGYEQYF. The DNA is TGTGCCAGCAGCCCATCTACGGGGGGCTATGAGCAGTACTTC. The V and J segments used are TRBV11-2 and TRBJ2-7; a weak D assignment points to TRBD2 (7 bases agree). The germline V gene yields SGHAT for CDR1 and FQNNGV for CDR2. Spanning cysteine to phenylalanine, the CDR3 consists of 14 amino acids. Only the CDR3 DNA is retained, 42 bases long and in frame from the first base. Relative to germline, V is 5 bases shorter and J is 7 bases shorter, with 18 bases between their ends. The reference TRBV11-2 and TRBJ2-7 proteins fill in what lies around the CDR3, so the full variable domain reads EAGVAQSPRYKIIEKRQSVAFWCNPISGHATLYWYQQILGQGPKLLIQFQNNGVVDDSQLPKDRFSAERLKGVDSTLKIQPAKLEDSAVYLCASSPSTGGYEQYFGPGTRLTVT.